The rows below give T cell receptor beta chains drawn from one sample of a study of T cells in Graves' hyperthyroidism and ophthalmopathy. TCRdb ran MiXCR on the multiplex PCR reads and lists one entry per CDR3 protein. Of a few hundred thousand distinct CDR3 sequences listed, around 13% were seen once; the top ten hold 5% to 6%. Sequenced sample: blood. All receptors come from a woman younger than 30 with Graves' hyperthyroidism. Both conserved end residues are part of each CDR3. D genes are given only for firm matches. Expanded clones get a size class; other rows say once, few or many, or leave the size out.

j_call clone_size v_call d_call cdr3_nt cdr3_aa
TRBJ2-1 many TRBV7-2 TRBD1 TGTGCCAGCAGCCTTGGGACAGCCGAAAACTACAATGAGCAGTTCTTC CASSLGTAENYNEQFF
TRBJ2-1 - TRBV5-1 TRBD2 TGCGCCAGCAGCTCAGTGGCGGGAGGCTGGGTCGATGAGCAGTTCTTC CASSSVAGGWVDEQFF
TRBJ1-2 - TRBV12-3/TRBV12-4 - TGTGCCAGCAGTTTTCGGGGAGGGCATGGCTACACCTTC CASSFRGGHGYTF
TRBJ1-1 many TRBV6-1 - TGTGCCAGCAGAGAACCGGGACAGAACACTGAAGCTTTCTTT CASREPGQNTEAFF
TRBJ1-2 many TRBV7-9 - TGTGCCAGCAGCTTAGGAGGGGATGGCTACACCTTC CASSLGGDGYTF
TRBJ2-5 - TRBV19 - TGTGCCAGTAGTATAGAGGTCTCCTTGAGAGGGGAGACCCAGTACTTC CASSIEVSLRGETQYF
TRBJ2-7 many TRBV12-3/TRBV12-4 TRBD2 TGTGCCAGCAGTTTAAGCGGGGTGGCGGAACAGTACTTC CASSLSGVAEQYF
TRBJ2-1 many TRBV3-1 - TGTGCCAGCAGCCAAATGGGCCAGCGAGCCTACAATGAGCAGTTCTTC CASSQMGQRAYNEQFF
TRBJ2-3 many TRBV9 - TGTGCCAGCAGCGTAGTAGCGGATAGCACAGATACGCAGTATTTT CASSVVADSTDTQYF
TRBJ2-3 many TRBV5-1 TRBD1 TGCGCCAGCGTAAGGGGACAGGGAGCAGATACGCAGTATTTT CASVRGQGADTQYF
TRBJ2-2 few TRBV24-1 - TGTGCCACCAGTGACTCTGATACGGGGCGTACCGGGGAGCTGTTTTTT CATSDSDTGRTGELFF
TRBJ1-1 many TRBV7-6 - TGTGCCAGCAGCTTGCACAAGAACACTGAAGCTTTCTTT CASSLHKNTEAFF
TRBJ2-1 many TRBV5-6 - TGTGCCAGCAGCTGGGACGGCGACAATGAGCAGTTCTTC CASSWDGDNEQFF
TRBJ2-1 many TRBV12-3/TRBV12-4 - TGTGCCAGCAGTTTAAGGGCGGGTTCCTACAATGAGCAGTTCTTC CASSLRAGSYNEQFF
TRBJ2-7 many TRBV28 - TGTGCCAGCAGTGAAGACAGGAACTACGAGCAGTACTTC CASSEDRNYEQYF
TRBJ1-1 few TRBV5-6 TRBD1 TGTGCCAGCAGCTCTTCAGGGGGTATGTCGAACACTGAAGCTTTCTTT CASSSSGGMSNTEAFF
TRBJ1-6 few TRBV7-2 - TGTGCCAGCAGCCCCAGGGACCCCTTCGGCTCACCCCTCCACTTT CASSPRDPFGSPLHF
TRBJ2-5 many TRBV27 - TGTGCCAGCAGTCCAACCAAATACAGGGGAGGTCGAGAGACCCAGTACTTC CASSPTKYRGGRETQYF
TRBJ2-3 - TRBV20-1 - TGCAGTGCTATAGCAAGGCTCCCAGCAGATACGCAGTATTTT CSAIARLPADTQYF
TRBJ1-5 - TRBV4-1 - TGCGCCAGCAGCCAAGAACCTTACAGGGACAATCAGCCCCAGCATTTT CASSQEPYRDNQPQHF
TRBJ2-1 many TRBV6-2/TRBV6-3 TRBD1 TGTGCCAGCAGAATCCCAGGGCCCCAGGGGGCGCAGGTCTATGAGCAGTTCTTC CASRIPGPQGAQVYEQFF
TRBJ1-2 - TRBV30 - TGTGCCTGGAGTAGTCCGGGGCTGGGCTATGGCTACACCTTC CAWSSPGLGYGYTF
TRBJ1-6 - TRBV12-3/TRBV12-4 TRBD1 TGTGCCAGCAGTTTTTCAGGACAGGGCGCTTCACCCCTCCACTTT CASSFSGQGASPLHF
TRBJ2-7 many TRBV20-1 TRBD1 TGCAGTGCTAGGGAGCCGGGACAGGGGCGGGAGCAGTACTTC CSAREPGQGREQYF
TRBJ2-7 many TRBV6-1 TRBD2 TGTGCCAGCAGCCGTAGACTAGCGGGAGGGTACGAGCAGTACTTC CASSRRLAGGYEQYF
TRBJ2-1 few TRBV5-4 TRBD2 TGTGCCAGCAGCGCGGGGGGGACTGGGGGGACAAATGAGCAGTTCTTC CASSAGGTGGTNEQFF
TRBJ2-1 - TRBV4-1 - TGCGCCAGCAGCCAAGGGAAGGGCAATGAGCAGTTCTTC CASSQGKGNEQFF